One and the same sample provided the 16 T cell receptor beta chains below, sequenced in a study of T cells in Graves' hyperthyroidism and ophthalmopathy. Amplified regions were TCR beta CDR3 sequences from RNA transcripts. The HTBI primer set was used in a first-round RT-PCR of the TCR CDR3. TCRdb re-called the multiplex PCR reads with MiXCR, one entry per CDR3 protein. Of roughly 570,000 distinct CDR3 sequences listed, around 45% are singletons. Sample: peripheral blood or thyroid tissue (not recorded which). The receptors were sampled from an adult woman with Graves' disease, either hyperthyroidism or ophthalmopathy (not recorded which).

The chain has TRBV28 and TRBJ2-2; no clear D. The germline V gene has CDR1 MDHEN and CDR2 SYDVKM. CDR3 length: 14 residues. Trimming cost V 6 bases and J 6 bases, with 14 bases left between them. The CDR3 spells CASSRYSEAGELFF. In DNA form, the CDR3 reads TGTGCCAGCAGCCGATATAGTGAAGCCGGGGAGCTGTTTTTT.

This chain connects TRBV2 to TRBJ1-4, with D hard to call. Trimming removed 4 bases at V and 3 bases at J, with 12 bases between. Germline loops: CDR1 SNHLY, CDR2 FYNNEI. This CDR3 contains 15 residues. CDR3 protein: CASSGTSMANEKLFF. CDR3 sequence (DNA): TGTGCCAGCAGTGGGACCTCCATGGCTAATGAAAAACTGTTTTTT.

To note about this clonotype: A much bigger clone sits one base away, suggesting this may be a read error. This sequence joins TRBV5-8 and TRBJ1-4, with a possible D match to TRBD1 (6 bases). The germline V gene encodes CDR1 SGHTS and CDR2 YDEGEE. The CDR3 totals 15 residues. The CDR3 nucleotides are TGTGCCAGCGGCTTGGGGGGGCGTCCTAATGAAAAACTGTTTTTT. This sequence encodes CASGLGGRPNEKLFF.

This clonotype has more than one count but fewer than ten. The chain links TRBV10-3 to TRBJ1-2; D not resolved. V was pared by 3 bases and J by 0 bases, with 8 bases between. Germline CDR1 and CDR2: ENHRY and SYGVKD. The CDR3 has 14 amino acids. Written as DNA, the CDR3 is TGTGCCATCAGTGATAGTCAGACTAACTATGGCTACACCTTC. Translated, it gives CAISDSQTNYGYTF.

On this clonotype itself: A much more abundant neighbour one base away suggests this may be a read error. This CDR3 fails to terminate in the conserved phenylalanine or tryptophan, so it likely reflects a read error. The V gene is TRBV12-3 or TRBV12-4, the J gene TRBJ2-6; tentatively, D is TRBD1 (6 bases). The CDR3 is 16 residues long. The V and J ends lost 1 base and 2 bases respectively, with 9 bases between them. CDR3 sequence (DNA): TGTGCCAGCAGTTTAGGACCAGGGGCTGGGGCCAACGTCCTGACTTTG. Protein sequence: CASSLGPGAGANVLTL.

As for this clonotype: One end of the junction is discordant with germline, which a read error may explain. DNA of the CDR3: TGTGCCAGCAGTTTATTCCCTGGCAACACCATATATTTT. Translating gives CASSLFPGNTIYF. The genes are TRBV28 and TRBJ1-3; D unresolved. This CDR3 is built from 13 residues. CDR1 and CDR2 from the germline V gene are MDHEN and SYDVKM. Variable domain in full (rest from reference TRBV28 and TRBJ1-3): DVKVTQSSRYLVKRTGEKVFLECVQDMDHENMFWYRQDPGLGLRLIYFSYDVKMKEKGDIPEGYSVSREKKERFSLILESASTNQTSMYLCASSLFPGNTIYFGEGSWLTVV.

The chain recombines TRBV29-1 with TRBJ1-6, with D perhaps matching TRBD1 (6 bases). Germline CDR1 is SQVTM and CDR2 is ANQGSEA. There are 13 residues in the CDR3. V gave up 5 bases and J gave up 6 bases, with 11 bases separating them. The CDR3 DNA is TGCAGCGTTCCCGGGGGCGTTAATTCACCCCTCCACTTT. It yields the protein CSVPGGVNSPLHF.

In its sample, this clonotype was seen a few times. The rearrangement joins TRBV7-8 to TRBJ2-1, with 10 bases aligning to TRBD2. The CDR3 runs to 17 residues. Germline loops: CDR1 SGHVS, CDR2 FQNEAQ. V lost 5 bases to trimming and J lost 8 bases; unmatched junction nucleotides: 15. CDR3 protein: CASSLYGLAVERDEQFF. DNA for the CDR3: TGTGCCAGCAGCCTCTATGGACTAGCGGTAGAAAGGGATGAGCAGTTCTTC.

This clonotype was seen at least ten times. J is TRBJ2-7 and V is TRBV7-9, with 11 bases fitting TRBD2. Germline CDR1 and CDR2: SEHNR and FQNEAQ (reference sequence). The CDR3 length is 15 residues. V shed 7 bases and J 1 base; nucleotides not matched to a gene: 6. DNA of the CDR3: TGTGCCAGCACTAGGGGACTAGCGGAGTCCTACGAGCAGTACTTC. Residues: CASTRGLAESYEQYF.

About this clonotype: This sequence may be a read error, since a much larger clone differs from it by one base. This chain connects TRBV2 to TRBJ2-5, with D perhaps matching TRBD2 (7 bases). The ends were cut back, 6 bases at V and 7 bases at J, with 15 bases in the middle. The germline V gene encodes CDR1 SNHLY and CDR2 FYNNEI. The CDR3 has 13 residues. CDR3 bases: TGTGCCAGCAGATGGGGAGGGGGAGTGACCCAGTACTTC. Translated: CASRWGGGVTQYF.

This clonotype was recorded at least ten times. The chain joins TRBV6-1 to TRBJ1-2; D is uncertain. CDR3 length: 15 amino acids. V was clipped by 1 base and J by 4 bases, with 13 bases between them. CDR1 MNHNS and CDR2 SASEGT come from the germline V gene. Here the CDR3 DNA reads TGTGCCAGCAGTGAAGGTCGGCCGGAGCTCTATGGCTACACCTTC. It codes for CASSEGRPELYGYTF.

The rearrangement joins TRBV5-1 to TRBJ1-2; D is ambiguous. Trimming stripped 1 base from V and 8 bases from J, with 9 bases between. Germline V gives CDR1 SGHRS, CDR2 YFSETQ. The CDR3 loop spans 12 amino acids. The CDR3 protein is CASSLRTAGYTF. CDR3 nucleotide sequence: TGCGCCAGCAGCTTGAGGACGGCGGGCTACACCTTC.

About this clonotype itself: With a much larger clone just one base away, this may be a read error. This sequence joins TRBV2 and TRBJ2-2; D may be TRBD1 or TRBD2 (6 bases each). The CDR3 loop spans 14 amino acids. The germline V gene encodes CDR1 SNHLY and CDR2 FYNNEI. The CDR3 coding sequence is TGTGCCAGCAGGAAGACAGGCGGGGCCGGGGAGCTGCTTTTT. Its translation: CASRKTGGAGELLF.

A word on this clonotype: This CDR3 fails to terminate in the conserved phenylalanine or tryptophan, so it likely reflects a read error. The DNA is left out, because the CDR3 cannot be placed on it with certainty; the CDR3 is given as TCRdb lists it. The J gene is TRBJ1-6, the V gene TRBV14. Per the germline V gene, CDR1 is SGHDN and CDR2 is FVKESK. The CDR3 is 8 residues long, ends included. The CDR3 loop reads CASSLTPT.

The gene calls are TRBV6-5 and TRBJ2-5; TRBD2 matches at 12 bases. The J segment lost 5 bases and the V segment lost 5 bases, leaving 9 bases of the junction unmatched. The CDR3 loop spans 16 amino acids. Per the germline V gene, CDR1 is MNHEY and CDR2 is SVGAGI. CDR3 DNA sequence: TGTGCCAGCAGTCCCGGACTAGCGGGGCCAGGCGAGACCCAGTACTTC. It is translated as CASSPGLAGPGETQYF.

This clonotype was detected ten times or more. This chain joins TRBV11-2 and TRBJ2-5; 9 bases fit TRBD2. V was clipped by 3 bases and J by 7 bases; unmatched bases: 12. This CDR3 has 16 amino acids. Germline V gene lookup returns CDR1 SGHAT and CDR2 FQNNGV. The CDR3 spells CASSFTGTSYRRTQYF. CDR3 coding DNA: TGTGCCAGCAGCTTCACCGGGACTAGCTATCGACGGACCCAGTACTTC.